The 8 T cell receptor beta chains below come from one sample, sequenced in a study of neurological immune-mediated disorders. TCRdb reprocessed the 5' RACE reads via MiXCR and lists one record per CDR3 protein. Seen here are roughly 88,000 distinct CDR3 sequences, roughly 3.3% observed once, and the top ten hold 2.5% to 3%. Sequencing input: PBMCs. These receptors were taken from a woman aged 45-65 years with multiple sclerosis.

This clonotype was recorded many times. This chain joins TRBV20-1 and TRBJ2-7, with a weak D call TRBD2 (5 bases). Trimming removed 5 bases at V and 3 bases at J, with 14 bases between. The CDR3 sequence is 13 residues long. Germline values: CDR1 DFQATT, CDR2 SNEGSKA (reference sequence). The DNA of the CDR3 is TGCAGTGCTGCTAAGGGAGTTGGCTACGAGCAGTACTTC. Its translation is CSAAKGVGYEQYF.

The rearrangement joins TRBV6-2 or TRBV6-3 to TRBJ2-3; a weak D match, TRBD1 (5 bases). The germline V gene has CDR1 MNHEY and CDR2 SVGEGT. Between the trimmed V and J ends, which lost 2 bases and 2 bases, there was a span of 11 bases. CDR3 length: 15 residues. The CDR3 spells CASSYRSGNTDTQYF. In DNA, the CDR3 is TGTGCCAGCAGTTACAGGTCAGGGAACACAGATACGCAGTATTTT.

At least ten counts were recorded for this clonotype. The V call is TRBV7-9, the J call TRBJ2-7; D possibly uses TRBD1 or TRBD2 (6 bases each). V lost 11 bases and J lost 3, with 20 bases in between. The CDR3 length is 14 residues. The germline V gene encodes CDR1 SEHNR and CDR2 FQNEAQ (reference sequence). The CDR3 DNA is TGTGCCGCCACGAAGCTCGGGGGCCACTACGAGCAGTACTTC. It is translated as CAATKLGGHYEQYF.

The chain uses TRBV10-3 and TRBJ2-2; no firm D call. This CDR3 is 16 amino acids long. V lost 8 bases and J 0 bases, leaving 16 bases between the germline ends. Germline V CDR1 and CDR2: ENHRY, SYGVKD. The DNA for the CDR3 is TGTGCCATCTTGGTCTCCGCCGGAGCGAACACCGGGGAGCTGTTTTTT. This translates into CAILVSAGANTGELFF.

Ten or more counts support this clonotype. V usage is TRBV5-5 and J usage is TRBJ1-2; 7 bases fit TRBD1. CDR3 size: 16 residues. With 0 bases clipped from V and 0 bases from J, the junction kept 5 bases outside the gene matches. Germline CDR1 is SGHKS and CDR2 is YYEKEE (reference sequence). Here the CDR3 reads CASSLGGQTSNYGYTF. As DNA, the CDR3 is TGTGCCAGCAGCTTGGGGGGACAGACTTCTAACTATGGCTACACCTTC.

This clonotype was detected many times. This chain joins TRBV5-1 and TRBJ1-1, with 8 bases aligning to TRBD1. This CDR3 comprises 16 residues. The germline gives CDR1 SGHRS, CDR2 YFSETQ. The ends lost 4 bases at V and 1 base at J; junction bases unmatched: 9. The CDR3 sequence: CASSQSTGTGNTEAFF. In DNA, the CDR3 is TGCGCCAGCAGCCAAAGTACCGGGACAGGGAACACTGAAGCTTTCTTT.

This clonotype was found many times. The chain joins TRBV7-2 to TRBJ1-1, with 9 nucleotides matching TRBD1. This CDR3 comprises 15 residues. Germline V lookup: CDR1 SGHTA, CDR2 FQGNSA. J was trimmed by 0 bases and V by 5 bases; bases with no gene match: 4. The CDR3 loop reads CASSDRGVVNTEAFF. CDR3 nucleotides: TGTGCCAGCAGCGACAGGGGGGTCGTGAACACTGAAGCTTTCTTT.

This clonotype was counted many times. The rearrangement uses TRBV5-1 and TRBJ2-5; 7 bases are shared with TRBD1. V shed 4 bases, J shed 4 bases, and the junction held 7 bases outside the gene matches. Germline V gene sequence: CDR1 SGHRS, CDR2 YFSETQ. The CDR3 is 14 residues long. DNA of the CDR3: TGCGCCAGCAGCCCAACAGGGGATGGAGAGACCCAGTACTTC. This encodes CASSPTGDGETQYF. The whole variable domain, filled in from reference TRBV5-1 and TRBJ2-5, reads KAGVTQTPRYLIKTRGQQVTLSCSPISGHRSVSWYQQTPGQGLQFLFEYFSETQRNKGNFPGRFSGRQFSNSRSEMNVSTLELGDSALYLCASSPTGDGETQYFGPGTRLLVL.